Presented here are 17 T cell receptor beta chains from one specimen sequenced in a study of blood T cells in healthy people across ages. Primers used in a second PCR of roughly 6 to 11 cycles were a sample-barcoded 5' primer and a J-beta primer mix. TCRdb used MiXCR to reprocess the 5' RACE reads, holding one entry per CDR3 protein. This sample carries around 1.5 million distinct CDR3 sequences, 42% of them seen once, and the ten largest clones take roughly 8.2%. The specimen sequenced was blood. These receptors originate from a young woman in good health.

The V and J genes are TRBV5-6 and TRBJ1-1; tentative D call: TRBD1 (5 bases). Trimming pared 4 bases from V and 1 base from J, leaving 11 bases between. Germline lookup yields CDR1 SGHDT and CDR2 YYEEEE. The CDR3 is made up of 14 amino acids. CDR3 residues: CASSLLTANTEAFF. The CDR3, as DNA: TGTGCCAGCAGCCTTCTGACAGCGAACACTGAAGCTTTCTTT.

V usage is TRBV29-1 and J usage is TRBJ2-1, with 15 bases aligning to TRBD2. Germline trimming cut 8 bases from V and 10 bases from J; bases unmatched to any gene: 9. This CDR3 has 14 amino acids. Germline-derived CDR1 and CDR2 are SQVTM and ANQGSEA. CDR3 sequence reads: CSSWTSGGAGEQFF. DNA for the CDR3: TGCAGCTCCTGGACTAGCGGGGGGGCCGGGGAGCAGTTCTTC.

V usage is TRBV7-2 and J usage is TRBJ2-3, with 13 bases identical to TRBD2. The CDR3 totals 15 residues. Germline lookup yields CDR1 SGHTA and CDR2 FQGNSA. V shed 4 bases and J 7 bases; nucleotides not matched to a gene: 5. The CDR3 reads CASSSRTSGRYTQYF. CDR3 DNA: TGTGCCAGCAGCTCCCGGACTAGCGGGAGATATACGCAGTATTTT.

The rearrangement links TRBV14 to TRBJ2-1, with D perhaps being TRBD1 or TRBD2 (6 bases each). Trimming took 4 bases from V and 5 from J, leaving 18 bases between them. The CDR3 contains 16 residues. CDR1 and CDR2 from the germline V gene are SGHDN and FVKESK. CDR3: CASSLPGAGIHNEQFF. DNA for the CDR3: TGTGCCAGCAGCCTGCCGGGGGCGGGTATTCACAATGAGCAGTTCTTC. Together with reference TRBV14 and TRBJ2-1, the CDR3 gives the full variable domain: EAGVTQFPSHSVIEKGQTVTLRCDPISGHDNLYWYRRVMGKEIKFLLHFVKESKQDESGMPNNRFLAERTGGTYSTLKVQPAELEDSGVYFCASSLPGAGIHNEQFFGPGTRLTVL.

The CDR3, as DNA: TGTGCCAGCAGCCCTTTAGCGGGGGGGAAGGTCAATGAGCAGTACTTC. Its translation is CASSPLAGGKVNEQYF. V usage is TRBV7-2 and J usage is TRBJ2-5, with 11 nucleotides matching TRBD2. This CDR3 spans 16 amino acids. The germline V gene has CDR1 SGHTA and CDR2 FQGNSA. V shed 5 bases and J 11 bases; nucleotides not matched to a gene: 16.

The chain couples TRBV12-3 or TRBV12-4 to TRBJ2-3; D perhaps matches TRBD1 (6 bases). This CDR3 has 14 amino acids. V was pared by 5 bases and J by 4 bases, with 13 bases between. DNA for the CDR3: TGTGCCAGCAGTCCTCACAGGGATGCAGATACGCAGTATTTT. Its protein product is CASSPHRDADTQYF.

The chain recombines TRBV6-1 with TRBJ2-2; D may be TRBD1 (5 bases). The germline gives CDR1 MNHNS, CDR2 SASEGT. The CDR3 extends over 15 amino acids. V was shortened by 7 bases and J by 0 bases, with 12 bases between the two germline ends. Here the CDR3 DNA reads TGTGCCAGCAAGACAGCCCAGACGAACACCGGGGAGCTGTTTTTT. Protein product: CASKTAQTNTGELFF.

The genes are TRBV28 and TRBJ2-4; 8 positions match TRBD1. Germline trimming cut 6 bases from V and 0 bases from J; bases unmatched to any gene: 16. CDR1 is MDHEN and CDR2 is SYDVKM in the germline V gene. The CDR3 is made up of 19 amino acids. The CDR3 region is CASSLIGQGGPLAKNIQYF. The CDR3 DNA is TGTGCCAGCAGCCTCATCGGACAGGGCGGGCCCCTAGCCAAAAACATTCAGTACTTC.

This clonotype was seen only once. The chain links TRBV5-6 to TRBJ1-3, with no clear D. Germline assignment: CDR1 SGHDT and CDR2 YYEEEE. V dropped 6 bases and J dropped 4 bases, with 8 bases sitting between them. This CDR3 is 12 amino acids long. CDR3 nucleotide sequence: TGTGCCAGCACGTTTCGAGGAAACACCATATATTTT. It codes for CASTFRGNTIYF.

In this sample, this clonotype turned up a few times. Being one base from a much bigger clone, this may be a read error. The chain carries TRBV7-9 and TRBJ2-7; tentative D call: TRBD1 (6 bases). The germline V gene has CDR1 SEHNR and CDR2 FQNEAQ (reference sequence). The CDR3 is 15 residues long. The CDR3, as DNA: TGTGCCGGCAGCCCCGCCACGACAGGAAACTACGAGCAGTACTTC. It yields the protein CAGSPATTGNYEQYF.

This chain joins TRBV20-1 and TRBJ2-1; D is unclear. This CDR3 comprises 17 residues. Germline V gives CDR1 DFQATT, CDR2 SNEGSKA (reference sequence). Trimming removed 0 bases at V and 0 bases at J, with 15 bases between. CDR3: CSARDDLSSSSYNEQFF. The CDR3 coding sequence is TGCAGTGCTAGAGATGATCTCTCCAGCAGCTCCTACAATGAGCAGTTCTTC.

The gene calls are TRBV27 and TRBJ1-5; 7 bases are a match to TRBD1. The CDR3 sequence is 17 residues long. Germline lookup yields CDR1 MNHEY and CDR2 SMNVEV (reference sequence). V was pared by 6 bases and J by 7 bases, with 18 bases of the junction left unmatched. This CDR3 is CASSSGTEGAGGQPQHF. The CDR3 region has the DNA TGTGCCAGCAGCTCCGGGACAGAGGGCGCCGGGGGCCAGCCCCAGCATTTT.

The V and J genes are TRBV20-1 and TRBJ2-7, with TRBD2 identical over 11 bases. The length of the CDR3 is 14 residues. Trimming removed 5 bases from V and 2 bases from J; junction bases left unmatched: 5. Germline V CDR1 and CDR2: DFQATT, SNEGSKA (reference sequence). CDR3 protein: CSAHLAGGTYEQYF. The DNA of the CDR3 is TGCAGTGCTCATCTAGCGGGGGGTACCTACGAGCAGTACTTC.

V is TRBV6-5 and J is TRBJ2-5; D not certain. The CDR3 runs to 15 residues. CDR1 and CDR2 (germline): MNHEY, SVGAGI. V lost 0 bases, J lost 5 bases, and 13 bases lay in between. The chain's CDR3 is CASSYSSLSVETQYF. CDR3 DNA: TGTGCCAGCAGTTACTCGAGTCTCTCGGTGGAGACCCAGTACTTC.

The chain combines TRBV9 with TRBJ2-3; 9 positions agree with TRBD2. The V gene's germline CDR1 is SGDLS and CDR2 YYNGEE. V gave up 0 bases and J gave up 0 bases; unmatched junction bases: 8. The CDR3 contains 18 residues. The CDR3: CASSVASGGSLSTDTQYF. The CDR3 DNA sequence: TGTGCCAGCAGCGTAGCAAGCGGGGGGTCCCTTAGCACAGATACGCAGTATTTT.

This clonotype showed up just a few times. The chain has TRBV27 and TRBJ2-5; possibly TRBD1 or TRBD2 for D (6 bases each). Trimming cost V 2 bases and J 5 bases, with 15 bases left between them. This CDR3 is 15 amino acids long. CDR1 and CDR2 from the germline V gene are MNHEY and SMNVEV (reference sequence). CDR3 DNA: TGTGCCAGCAGTTTACTCGGAGGGGGGAGTGAGACCCAGTACTTC. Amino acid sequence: CASSLLGGGSETQYF.

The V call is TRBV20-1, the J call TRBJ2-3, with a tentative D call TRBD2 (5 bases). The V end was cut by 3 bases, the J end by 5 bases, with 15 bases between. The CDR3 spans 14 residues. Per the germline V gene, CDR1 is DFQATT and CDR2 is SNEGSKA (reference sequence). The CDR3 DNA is TGCAGTGCTAGGGCTAGGGCTGAGGGAGATACGCAGTATTTT. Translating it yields CSARARAEGDTQYF.